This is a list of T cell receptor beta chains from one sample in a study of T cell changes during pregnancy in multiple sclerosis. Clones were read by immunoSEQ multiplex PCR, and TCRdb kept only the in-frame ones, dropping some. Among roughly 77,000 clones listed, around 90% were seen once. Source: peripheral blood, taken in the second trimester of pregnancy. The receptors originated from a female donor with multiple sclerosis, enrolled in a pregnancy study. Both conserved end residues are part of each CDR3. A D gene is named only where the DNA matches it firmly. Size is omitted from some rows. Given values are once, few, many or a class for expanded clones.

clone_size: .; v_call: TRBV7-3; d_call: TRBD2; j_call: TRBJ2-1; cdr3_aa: CASSSGGPEQFF; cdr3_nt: TGTGCCAGCAGTAGCGGGGGGCCGGAGCAGTTCTTC
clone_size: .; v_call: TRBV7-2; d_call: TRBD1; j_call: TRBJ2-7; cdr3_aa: CASRLGTGVSYEQYF; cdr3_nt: TGTGCCAGCAGGTTAGGGACAGGCGTAAGCTACGAGCAGTACTTC
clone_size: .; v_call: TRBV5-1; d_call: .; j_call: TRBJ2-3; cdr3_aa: CASSLNRVTSTDTQYF; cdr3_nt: TGCGCCAGCAGCCTAAACAGGGTTACTAGCACAGATACGCAGTATTTT
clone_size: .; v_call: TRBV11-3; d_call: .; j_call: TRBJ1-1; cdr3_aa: CASSFQGTEAFF; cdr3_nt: TGTGCCAGCAGCTTCCAGGGTACTGAAGCTTTCTTT
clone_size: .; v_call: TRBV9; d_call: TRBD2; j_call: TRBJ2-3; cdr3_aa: CASSVAGGSPDTQYF; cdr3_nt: TGTGCCAGCAGCGTAGCGGGGGGATCACCAGATACGCAGTATTTT
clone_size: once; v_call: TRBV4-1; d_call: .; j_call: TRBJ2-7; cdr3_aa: CASSSGRSSYEQYF; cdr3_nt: TGCGCCAGCAGTAGCGGAAGGAGCTCCTACGAGCAGTACTTC
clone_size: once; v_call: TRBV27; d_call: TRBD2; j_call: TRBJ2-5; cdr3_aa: CASRYVRAGAGETQYF; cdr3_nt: TGTGCCAGCAGATACGTACGAGCGGGAGCTGGAGAGACCCAGTACTTC
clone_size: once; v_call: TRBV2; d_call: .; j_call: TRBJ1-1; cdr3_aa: CASSATGNTEAFF; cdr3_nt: TGTGCCAGCAGCGCCACAGGGAACACTGAAGCTTTCTTT
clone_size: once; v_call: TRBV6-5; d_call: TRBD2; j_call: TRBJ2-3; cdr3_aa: CASSYSGGGGGDTQYF; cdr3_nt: TGTGCCAGCAGTTACTCTGGGGGGGGAGGCGGAGATACGCAGTATTTT
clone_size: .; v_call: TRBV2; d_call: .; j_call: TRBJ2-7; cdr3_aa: CASSAIGRAYEQYF; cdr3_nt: TGTGCCAGCAGTGCTATAGGCCGGGCCTACGAGCAGTACTTC
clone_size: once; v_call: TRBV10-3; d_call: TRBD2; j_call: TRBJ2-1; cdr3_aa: CATLISGGANEQFF; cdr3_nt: TGTGCCACCCTAATTAGCGGGGGGGCAAATGAGCAGTTCTTC
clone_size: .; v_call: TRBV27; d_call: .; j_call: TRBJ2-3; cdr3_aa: CASSFQFRQYF; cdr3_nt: TGTGCCAGCAGTTTTCAGTTTCGGCAGTATTTT
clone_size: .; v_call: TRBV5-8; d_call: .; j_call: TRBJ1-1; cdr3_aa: CASRFHPRVRNTEAFF; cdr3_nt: TGTGCCAGCCGGTTTCATCCGCGGGTCAGGAACACTGAAGCTTTCTTT
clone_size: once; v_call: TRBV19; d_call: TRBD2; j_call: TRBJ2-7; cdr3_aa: CASSPGLARSYEQYF; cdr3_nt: TGTGCCAGTAGCCCTGGACTAGCGCGTTCCTACGAGCAGTACTTC
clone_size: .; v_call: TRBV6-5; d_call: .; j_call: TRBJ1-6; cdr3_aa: CASSYLGGALSSPLHF; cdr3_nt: TGTGCCAGCAGTTACCTGGGGGGTGCCCTTTCCTCACCCCTCCACTTT
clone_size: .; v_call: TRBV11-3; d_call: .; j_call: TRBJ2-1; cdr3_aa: CASSLVIGGASSYNEQFF; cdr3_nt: TGTGCCAGCAGCTTAGTTATAGGCGGGGCGAGCTCCTACAATGAGCAGTTCTTC
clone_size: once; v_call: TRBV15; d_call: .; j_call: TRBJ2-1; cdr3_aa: CATSITPGLAYNEQFF; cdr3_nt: TGTGCCACCAGCATAACCCCGGGACTGGCCTACAATGAGCAGTTCTTC
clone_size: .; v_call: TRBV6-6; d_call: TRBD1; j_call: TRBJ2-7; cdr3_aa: CASSYLTGDYEQYF; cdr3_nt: TGTGCCAGCAGTTACCTCACAGGGGACTACGAGCAGTACTTC
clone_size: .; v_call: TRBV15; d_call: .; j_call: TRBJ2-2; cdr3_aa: CATSRPTGELFF; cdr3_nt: TGTGCCACCAGCAGACCTACCGGGGAGCTGTTTTTT
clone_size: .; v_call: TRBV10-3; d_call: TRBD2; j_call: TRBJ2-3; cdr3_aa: CAIRIGLAGGTDTQYF; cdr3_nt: TGTGCCATCAGGATTGGACTAGCGGGGGGCACAGATACGCAGTATTTT
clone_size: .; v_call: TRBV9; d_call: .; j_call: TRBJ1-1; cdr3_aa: CASSGGQNTEAFF; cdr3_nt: TGTGCCAGCAGCGGAGGACAGAACACTGAAGCTTTCTTT
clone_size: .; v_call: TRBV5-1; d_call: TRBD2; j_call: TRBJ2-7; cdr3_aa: CASSLRGDSYEQYF; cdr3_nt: TGCGCCAGCAGCTTACGGGGGGACTCCTACGAGCAGTACTTC
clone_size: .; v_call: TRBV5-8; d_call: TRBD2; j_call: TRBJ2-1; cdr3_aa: CASSPRGGLGFNEQFF; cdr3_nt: TGTGCCAGCAGCCCTCGTGGGGGACTAGGCTTCAATGAGCAGTTCTTC
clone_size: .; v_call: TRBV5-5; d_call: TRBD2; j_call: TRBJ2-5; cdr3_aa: CASLAMVTSGGLTDQETQYF; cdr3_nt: TGTGCCAGCCTTGCAATGGTTACTAGCGGGGGCCTAACCGACCAAGAGACCCAGTACTTC
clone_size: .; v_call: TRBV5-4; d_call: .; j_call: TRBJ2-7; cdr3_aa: CASSPSGQISYEQYF; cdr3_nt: TGTGCCAGCAGCCCAAGCGGACAGATCTCCTACGAGCAGTACTTC
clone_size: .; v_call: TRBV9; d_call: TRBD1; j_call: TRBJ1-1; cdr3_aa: CASSVGGQGYDTEAFF; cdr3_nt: TGTGCCAGCAGCGTTGGAGGACAGGGATACGACACTGAAGCTTTCTTT
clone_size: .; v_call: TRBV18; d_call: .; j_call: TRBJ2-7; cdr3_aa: CASAEGLDYEQYF; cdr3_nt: TGTGCCAGCGCCGAGGGCCTAGACTACGAGCAGTACTTC
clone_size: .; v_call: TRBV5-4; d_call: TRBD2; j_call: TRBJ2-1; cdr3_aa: CASRSGRTTYNEQFF; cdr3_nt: TGTGCCAGCAGGTCCGGGAGGACGACCTACAATGAGCAGTTCTTC
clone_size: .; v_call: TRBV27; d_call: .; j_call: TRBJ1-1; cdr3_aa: CASSRINTEAFF; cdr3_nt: TGTGCCAGCAGTCGTATCAACACTGAAGCTTTCTTT
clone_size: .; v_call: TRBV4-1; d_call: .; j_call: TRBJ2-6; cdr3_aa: CASSQAGRGANVLTF; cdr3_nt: TGCGCCAGCAGCCAAGCAGGCCGGGGGGCCAACGTCCTGACTTTC
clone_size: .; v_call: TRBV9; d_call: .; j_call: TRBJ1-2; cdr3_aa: CASSLDNNYGYTF; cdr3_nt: TGTGCCAGCAGCCTAGACAATAACTATGGCTACACCTTC
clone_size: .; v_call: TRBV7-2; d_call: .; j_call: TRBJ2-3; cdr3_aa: CASLITNQDTQYF; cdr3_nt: TGTGCCAGCCTAATAACTAACCAAGATACGCAGTATTTT
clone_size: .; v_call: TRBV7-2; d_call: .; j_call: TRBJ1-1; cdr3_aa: CASSLVPGLNTEAFF; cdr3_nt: TGTGCCAGCAGCTTAGTCCCAGGGCTGAACACTGAAGCTTTCTTT
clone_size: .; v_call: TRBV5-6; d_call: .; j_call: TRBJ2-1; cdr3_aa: CASSLVILGPNEQFF; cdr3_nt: TGTGCCAGCAGCTTGGTAATCCTGGGCCCCAATGAGCAGTTCTTC
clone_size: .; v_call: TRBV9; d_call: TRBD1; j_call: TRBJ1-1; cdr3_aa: CASGQGMNTEAFF; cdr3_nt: TGTGCCAGTGGACAGGGAATGAACACTGAAGCTTTCTTT
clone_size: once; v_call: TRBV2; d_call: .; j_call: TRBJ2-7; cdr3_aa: CASRRQGYEQYF; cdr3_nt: TGTGCCAGCAGGCGGCAGGGGTACGAGCAGTACTTC
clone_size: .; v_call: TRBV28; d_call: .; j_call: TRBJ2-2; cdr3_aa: CASSFYRTITGELFF; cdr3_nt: TGTGCCAGCAGTTTTTACAGGACGATTACCGGGGAGCTGTTTTTT
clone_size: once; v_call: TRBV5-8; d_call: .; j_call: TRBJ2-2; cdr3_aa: CASSFGGHTGELFF; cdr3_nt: TGTGCCAGCAGCTTCGGCGGCCACACCGGGGAGCTGTTTTTT
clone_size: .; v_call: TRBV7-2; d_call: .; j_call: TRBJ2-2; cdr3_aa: CASSPGQNTGELFF; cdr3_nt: TGTGCCAGCAGCCCGGGACAAAACACCGGGGAGCTGTTTTTT
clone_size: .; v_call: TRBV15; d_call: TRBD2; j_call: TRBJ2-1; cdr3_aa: CATSRATGGPNEQFF; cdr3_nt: TGTGCCACCAGCAGAGCAACGGGAGGGCCCAATGAGCAGTTCTTC
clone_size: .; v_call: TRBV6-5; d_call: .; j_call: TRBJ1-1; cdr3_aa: CASSYFGEPNTEAFF; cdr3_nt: TGTGCCAGCAGTTACTTTGGGGAGCCAAACACTGAAGCTTTCTTT
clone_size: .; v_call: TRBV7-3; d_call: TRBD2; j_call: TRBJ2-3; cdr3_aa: CASSSGTSADTQYF; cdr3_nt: TGTGCCAGCAGCTCCGGAACTAGCGCAGATACGCAGTATTTT
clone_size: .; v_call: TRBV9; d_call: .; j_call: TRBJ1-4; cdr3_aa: CASSPGAGGIGEKLFF; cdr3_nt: TGTGCCAGCAGCCCAGGAGCTGGAGGTATCGGAGAAAAACTGTTTTTT
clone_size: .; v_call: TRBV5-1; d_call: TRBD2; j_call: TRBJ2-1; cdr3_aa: CASSLIIGLAGNEQFF; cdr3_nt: TGCGCCAGCAGCTTAATTATCGGACTAGCCGGGAATGAGCAGTTCTTC
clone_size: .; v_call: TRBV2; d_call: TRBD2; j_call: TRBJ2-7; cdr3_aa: CASRGLAGFFEQYF; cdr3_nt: TGTGCCAGCAGAGGACTAGCGGGATTTTTCGAGCAGTACTTC
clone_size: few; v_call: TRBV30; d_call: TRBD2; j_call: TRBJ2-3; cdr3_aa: CAWSDVPGGPTDTQYF; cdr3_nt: TGTGCCTGGAGTGATGTCCCGGGAGGTCCCACAGATACGCAGTATTTT
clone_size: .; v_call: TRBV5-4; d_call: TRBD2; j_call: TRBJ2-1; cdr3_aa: CASSLGVGGGGTYNEQFF; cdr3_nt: TGTGCCAGCAGCTTGGGGGTGGGAGGCGGGGGGACCTACAATGAGCAGTTCTTC